The rows below give T cell receptor beta chains drawn from one sample of a study of cytomegalovirus exposure and HLA in healthy donors. Generated by immunoSEQ multiplex PCR, the TCRdb table keeps only in-frame clones and is missing some. This sample has about 190,000 clones, with over 70% found just once. Specimen: PBMCs. The source is a man aged 25-45 years in good health and CMV-seronegative. Each CDR3 is given with its conserved first and last residue. D genes are given only for firm matches. Clone size is not always given. Where it is, it says once, few, many or a class for expanded clones.

j_gene	v_gene	abundance	d_gene	CDR3aa	CDR3nt
TRBJ1-2	TRBV2	.	.	CASILREGTHYGYTF	TGTGCCAGCATCCTAAGGGAAGGGACACACTATGGCTACACCTTC
TRBJ2-1	TRBV27	.	.	CASSLRGGEQFF	TGTGCCAGCAGCCTTCGGGGTGGAGAGCAGTTCTTC
TRBJ2-7	TRBV7-9	.	.	CASSLPSTYEQYF	TGTGCCAGCAGCTTACCTAGTACCTACGAGCAGTACTTC
TRBJ2-3	TRBV4-2	.	.	CASSQDRRPNSTDTQYF	TGTGCCAGCAGCCAAGACAGGCGACCGAACAGCACAGATACGCAGTATTTT
TRBJ1-1	TRBV10-1	.	TRBD1	CASSLDRVRTEAFF	TGCGCCAGCAGTCTGGACAGGGTGAGGACTGAAGCTTTCTTT
TRBJ1-4	TRBV11-1	few	.	CASSLGQRPEKLFF	TGTGCCAGCAGCCTCGGACAGCGGCCTGAAAAACTGTTTTTT
TRBJ1-1	TRBV20-1	.	.	CSARDLGAFF	TGCAGTGCTAGAGATCTAGGCGCTTTCTTT
TRBJ1-5	TRBV15	.	.	CATSRDRSSNQPQHF	TGTGCCACCAGCAGAGATCGGTCGAGCAATCAGCCCCAGCATTTT
TRBJ2-7	TRBV5-1	.	TRBD2	CASRADWSTSGGYEQYF	TGCGCCAGCAGAGCCGACTGGTCGACTAGCGGGGGTTACGAGCAGTACTTC
TRBJ2-3	TRBV4-1	.	.	CASSQDERPSPTDTQYF	TGCGCCAGCAGCCAAGATGAGAGGCCGTCCCCTACAGATACGCAGTATTTT